The 23 T cell receptor beta chains reported below all come from one sample, sequenced in a study of blood T cells in healthy people across ages. A second 7 to 11 cycle PCR used barcoded and J-beta primers. TCRdb called the 5' RACE reads again in MiXCR, with one record for every CDR3 protein. The data hold nearly 1 million distinct CDR3 sequences, with 51% observed a single time. The sample consisted of blood. Source of these receptors: a woman aged 55 to 70 in good health.

This clonotype was detected a few times. This CDR3 reads CASRGQGKPEQYF. Written as DNA, the CDR3 is TGTGCCAGCAGAGGACAGGGAAAGCCTGAGCAGTACTTC. The chain employs TRBV25-1 and TRBJ2-1; TRBD1 aligns across 8 bases. With the DNA end fitting TRBJ2-7 better, the J assignment may be wrong. Germline V gene lookup returns CDR1 MGHDK and CDR2 SYGVNS. This CDR3 is built from 13 residues.

The chain carries TRBV11-2 and TRBJ2-1; 10 nucleotides line up with TRBD2. V lost 5 bases to trimming and J lost 10 bases; unmatched junction nucleotides: 14. The CDR3 contains 16 residues. CDR1 is SGHAT and CDR2 is FQNNGV in the germline V gene. CDR3 bases: TGTGCCAGCAGCCCTATTCTAGCGGGAGATCTAAGGGAGCAGTTCTTC. It codes for CASSPILAGDLREQFF.

The J gene is TRBJ2-3, the V gene TRBV5-1; 9 bases agree with TRBD1. CDR3 length: 15 amino acids. From germline, CDR1 is SGHRS and CDR2 YFSETQ. Trimming took 5 bases from V and 1 from J; bases not matched to a gene: 5. CDR3 DNA: TGCGCCAGCAGAAGGACAGGGGCTGGCACAGATACGCAGTATTTT. It is translated as CASRRTGAGTDTQYF.

The chain uses TRBV20-1 and TRBJ2-3, with 13 bases matching TRBD2. CDR1 is DFQATT, CDR2 SNEGSKA, per germline (reference sequence). V shed 7 bases and J 5 bases; nucleotides not matched to a gene: 12. The CDR3 has 16 residues. For the CDR3, the DNA is TGCAGTGTCCCCGGGACTAGCGGGACCCATCTAGATACGCAGTATTTT. Translation gives CSVPGTSGTHLDTQYF.

The V gene is TRBV11-2, the J gene TRBJ1-6; D is unresolved. Trimming cost V 5 bases and J 9 bases, with 11 bases left between them. This CDR3 contains 13 residues. The germline gives CDR1 SGHAT, CDR2 FQNNGV. The CDR3: CASSGSGSSPLHF. As DNA, the CDR3 is TGTGCCAGCAGCGGGTCGGGTTCTTCACCCCTCCACTTT.

The genes are TRBV21-1 and TRBJ2-7. TRBV21-1 is tagged as a pseudogene. CDR3 length: 15 amino acids. CDR3 sequence: CASSKSDCGESEQYF. In DNA, the CDR3 is TGTGCCAGCAGCAAATCGGACTGTGGTGAGAGCGAGCAGTACTTC.

The table lists this clonotype with a few counts. The rearrangement joins TRBV5-1 to TRBJ2-7; TRBD1 might be the D (5 bases). V lost 0 bases and J 5 bases, leaving 12 bases between the germline ends. Germline CDR1 reads SGHRS; CDR2 reads YFSETQ. CDR3 length: 14 amino acids. The CDR3 sequence: CASSLGQSTDEQYF. The CDR3 bases are TGCGCCAGCAGCTTGGGACAGTCTACTGACGAGCAGTACTTC.

The chain recombines TRBV18 with TRBJ2-1; D is ambiguous. CDR1 and CDR2 from the germline V gene are KGHSH and LQKENI. The germline V and J ends were trimmed by 3 bases and 0 bases, with 9 bases remaining between them. The CDR3 runs to 15 residues. CDR3 sequence reads: CASSPTQSSYNEQFF. The CDR3 nucleotides read TGTGCCAGCTCACCGACTCAAAGCTCCTACAATGAGCAGTTCTTC.

This chain links TRBV6-6 with TRBJ1-1, with a tentative D call TRBD1 (6 bases). This CDR3 comprises 11 residues. Germline V gene sequence: CDR1 MNHNY, CDR2 SVGAGI (reference sequence). Written as DNA, the CDR3 is TGTGCTGCGACAGGGAACACTGAAGCTTTCTTT. It codes for CAATGNTEAFF.

J is TRBJ2-1 and V is TRBV10-3; 12 positions agree with TRBD2. The trim removed 5 bases at V and 5 bases at J, leaving 4 bases unmatched. Germline lookup yields CDR1 ENHRY and CDR2 SYGVKD. The CDR3 has 15 residues. The CDR3 sequence: CAISISSGRDNEQFF. Here the CDR3 DNA reads TGTGCCATCAGTATTTCTAGCGGGAGGGACAATGAGCAGTTCTTC.

This clonotype appeared a few times. The chain is built from TRBV29-1 and TRBJ1-4; 9 bases align to TRBD1. This CDR3 comprises 13 residues. V lost 4 bases, J lost 4 bases, and 1 base stayed unmatched. Germline CDR1 SQVTM, CDR2 ANQGSEA. As DNA, the CDR3 is TGCAGCGTTGCGGGACAGGGTAATGAAAAACTGTTTTTT. This translates into CSVAGQGNEKLFF.

The J gene is TRBJ1-5, the V gene TRBV28; 11 bases match TRBD1. The length of the CDR3 is 15 residues. Trimming at V came to 6 bases and at J to 5 bases, leaving 6 bases not matched to a gene. Germline V lookup: CDR1 MDHEN, CDR2 SYDVKM. CDR3 sequence: CASSTRTGGHQPQHF. In DNA form, the CDR3 reads TGTGCCAGCAGCACTAGGACAGGGGGCCATCAGCCCCAGCATTTT.

This clonotype was found many times. This chain links TRBV7-8 with TRBJ2-5; D is unclear. V was cut by 1 base and J by 1 base, with 7 bases left in between. Germline CDR1 is SGHVS and CDR2 is FQNEAQ. This CDR3 spans 14 amino acids. The CDR3 nucleotides are TGTGCCAGCAGCTTAGAACACCGCCAAGAGACCCAGTACTTC. Translated: CASSLEHRQETQYF.

CDR3 amino acids: CASSVWIDTQYF. CDR3 DNA: TGTGCCAGCAGCGTGTGGATAGATACGCAGTATTTT. The chain is built from TRBV7-2 and TRBJ2-3; D remains unclear. Trimming removed 5 bases at V and 5 bases at J, with 8 bases between. Germline assignment: CDR1 SGHTA and CDR2 FQGNSA. The CDR3 has 12 amino acids.

The genes are TRBV4-3 and TRBJ1-6; a possible D gene is TRBD1 (5 bases). The CDR3 is made up of 16 amino acids. The germline V gene encodes CDR1 LGHNA and CDR2 YSLEER. Trimming shortened V by 0 bases and J by 9 bases, and 15 bases separated the two germline ends. In nucleotides, the CDR3 is TGCGCCAGCAGCCAAGATCGGGGGGGTAAAAGTTCACCCCTCCACTTT. Its protein is CASSQDRGGKSSPLHF.

This chain links TRBV28 with TRBJ2-5, with TRBD2 matching 9 bases. The J call may be in error: the DNA end matches TRBJ2-7 better. The CDR3 runs 15 residues. The germline V gene encodes CDR1 MDHEN and CDR2 SYDVKM. For the CDR3, the DNA is TGTGCCAGCAGTTTAAGGTCTAGCGGGGTCTACGAGCAGTACTTC. It encodes CASSLRSSGVYEQYF.

The V call is TRBV9, the J call TRBJ2-7; D gene uncertain. V was cut by 0 bases and J by 3 bases, with 10 bases left in between. This CDR3 has 14 residues. Germline V gene lookup returns CDR1 SGDLS and CDR2 YYNGEE. The CDR3 region has the DNA TGTGCCAGCAGCGTAGAGGACCGACTCTACGAGCAGTACTTC. Translated, it gives CASSVEDRLYEQYF.

This clonotype showed up just a few times. The chain uses TRBV15 and TRBJ2-7; 8 nucleotides align to TRBD1. The CDR3 covers 14 residues. The V and J ends lost 4 bases and 5 bases, in that order; junction bases with no gene match: 7. Germline lookup yields CDR1 LNHNV and CDR2 YYDKDF (reference sequence). For the CDR3, the DNA is TGTGCCACCAGCACCCGGACAGGGACAAACGAGCAGTACTTC. Translated: CATSTRTGTNEQYF.

J is TRBJ2-1 and V is TRBV29-1; D gene ambiguous. The germline gives CDR1 SQVTM, CDR2 ANQGSEA. V lost 7 bases and J lost 3, with 7 bases in between. The CDR3 totals 11 residues. The CDR3: CSAGRYNEQFF. CDR3 DNA: TGCAGCGCCGGCCGCTACAATGAGCAGTTCTTC.

This clonotype was picked up a small number of times. This chain uses TRBV3-1 with TRBJ2-7; D ambiguous. There are 15 residues in the CDR3. Germline CDR1 is LGHDT and CDR2 is YNNKEL (reference sequence). V lost 0 bases, J lost 0 bases, and 9 bases lay in between. In DNA, the CDR3 is TGTGCCAGCAGCCAAGAACCACAGAGCTCCTACGAGCAGTACTTC. This sequence encodes CASSQEPQSSYEQYF.

J is TRBJ2-5 and V is TRBV20-1; D may be TRBD2 (5 bases). Trimming removed 0 bases at V and 5 bases at J, with 10 bases between. The CDR3 loop spans 13 amino acids. Germline lookup yields CDR1 DFQATT and CDR2 SNEGSKA (reference sequence). The CDR3 loop reads CSARDGGLETQYF. The CDR3 DNA reads TGCAGTGCTAGAGACGGAGGCTTGGAGACCCAGTACTTC.

The genes are TRBV29-1 and TRBJ1-2; D is uncertain. The length of the CDR3 is 14 residues. V was shortened by 6 bases and J by 3 bases, with 17 bases between the two germline ends. From germline, CDR1 is SQVTM and CDR2 ANQGSEA. The CDR3 DNA is TGCAGCGTCATTGGCCCCTCAGAGGACTATGGCTACACCTTC. As protein: CSVIGPSEDYGYTF. Variable domain in full (rest from reference TRBV29-1 and TRBJ1-2): SAVISQKPSRDICQRGTSLTIQCQVDSQVTMMFWYRQQPGQSLTLIATANQGSEATYESGFVIDKFPISRPNLTFSTLTVSNMSPEDSSIYLCSVIGPSEDYGYTFGSGTRLTVV.

The J gene is TRBJ2-1, the V gene TRBV28; 15 positions match TRBD2. Germline CDR1 and CDR2: MDHEN and SYDVKM. The CDR3 totals 13 residues. The ends lost 6 bases at V and 13 bases at J; junction bases unmatched: 4. The CDR3 DNA is TGTGCCAGCAGGGGACTAGCGGGAGGAGGACAGTTCTTC. Translating it yields CASRGLAGGGQFF.